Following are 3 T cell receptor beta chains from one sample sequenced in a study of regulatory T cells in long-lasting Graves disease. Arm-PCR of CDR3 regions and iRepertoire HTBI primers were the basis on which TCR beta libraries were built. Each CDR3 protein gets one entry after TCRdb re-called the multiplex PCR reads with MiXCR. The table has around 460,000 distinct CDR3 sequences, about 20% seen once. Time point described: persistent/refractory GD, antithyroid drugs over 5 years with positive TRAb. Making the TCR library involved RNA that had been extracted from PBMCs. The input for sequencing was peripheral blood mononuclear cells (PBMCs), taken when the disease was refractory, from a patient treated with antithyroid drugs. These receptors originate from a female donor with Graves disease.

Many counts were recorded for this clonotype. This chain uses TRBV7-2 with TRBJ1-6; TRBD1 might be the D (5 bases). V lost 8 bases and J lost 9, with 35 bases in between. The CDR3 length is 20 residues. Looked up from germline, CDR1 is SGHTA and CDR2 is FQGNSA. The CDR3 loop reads CASHRPPRSREARLVSPLHF. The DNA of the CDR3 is TGTGCCAGCCACCGTCCTCCGAGGTCCAGGGAGGCTCGGCTTGTTTCACCCCTCCACTTT.

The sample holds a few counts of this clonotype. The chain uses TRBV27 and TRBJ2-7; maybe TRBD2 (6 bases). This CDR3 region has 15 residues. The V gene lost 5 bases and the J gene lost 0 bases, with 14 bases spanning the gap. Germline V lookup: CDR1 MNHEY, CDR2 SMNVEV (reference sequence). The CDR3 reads CASSPIRGSSYEQYF. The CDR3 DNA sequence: TGTGCCAGCAGTCCCATTCGGGGGAGCTCCTACGAGCAGTACTTC.

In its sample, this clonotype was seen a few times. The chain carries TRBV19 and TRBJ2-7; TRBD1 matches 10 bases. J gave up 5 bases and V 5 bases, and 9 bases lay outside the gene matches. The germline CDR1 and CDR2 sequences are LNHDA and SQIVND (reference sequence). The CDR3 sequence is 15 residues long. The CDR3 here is CASSAEGQGIDEQYF. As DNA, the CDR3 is TGTGCCAGTAGTGCTGAGGGACAGGGGATCGACGAGCAGTACTTC.